These 5 T cell receptor beta chains originate from one sample sequenced in a study of T cells expressing NK-cell markers. TCRdb reanalyzed the 5' RACE reads, giving one entry per CDR3 protein sequence and no DNA. The listing contains around 550,000 distinct CDR3 sequences. Sequenced sample: blood T cells: a sorted CD56 or NKG2C T cell subset, CD4+ or CD8+ T cells, or bulk PBMC T cells (not recorded which). The receptors derive from a man aged 18 to 29 in good health.

The chain links TRBV29-1 to TRBJ2-1. Germline V lookup: CDR1 SQVTM, CDR2 ANQGSEA. This CDR3 is 16 amino acids long. CDR3 region: CSVDGIRSFSYNEQFF.

The gene calls are TRBV19 and TRBJ2-1; TCRdb outputs TRBD2, but without DNA this stays unchecked. CDR3 length equals 15 residues. The germline V gene encodes CDR1 LNHDA and CDR2 SQIVND (reference sequence). The CDR3 loop is CASRGGLAGASEQFF.

The chain employs TRBV15 and TRBJ2-2. Per the germline V gene, CDR1 is LNHNV and CDR2 is YYDKDF (reference sequence). This CDR3 comprises 16 residues. The CDR3 loop reads CATSRGPEENTGELFF.

The V gene is TRBV5-1, the J gene TRBJ2-1; the TCRdb D gene call, TRBD1, has no DNA to confirm it. CDR1 and CDR2 (germline): SGHRS, YFSETQ. This CDR3 is built from 16 residues. CDR3: CASAPTGGATYNEQFF.

The chain uses TRBV12-3 or TRBV12-4 and TRBJ2-3; the TCRdb D gene call, TRBD1, has no DNA to confirm it. The CDR3 is 14 residues long. The CDR3 reads CASSPVGPTDTQYF.